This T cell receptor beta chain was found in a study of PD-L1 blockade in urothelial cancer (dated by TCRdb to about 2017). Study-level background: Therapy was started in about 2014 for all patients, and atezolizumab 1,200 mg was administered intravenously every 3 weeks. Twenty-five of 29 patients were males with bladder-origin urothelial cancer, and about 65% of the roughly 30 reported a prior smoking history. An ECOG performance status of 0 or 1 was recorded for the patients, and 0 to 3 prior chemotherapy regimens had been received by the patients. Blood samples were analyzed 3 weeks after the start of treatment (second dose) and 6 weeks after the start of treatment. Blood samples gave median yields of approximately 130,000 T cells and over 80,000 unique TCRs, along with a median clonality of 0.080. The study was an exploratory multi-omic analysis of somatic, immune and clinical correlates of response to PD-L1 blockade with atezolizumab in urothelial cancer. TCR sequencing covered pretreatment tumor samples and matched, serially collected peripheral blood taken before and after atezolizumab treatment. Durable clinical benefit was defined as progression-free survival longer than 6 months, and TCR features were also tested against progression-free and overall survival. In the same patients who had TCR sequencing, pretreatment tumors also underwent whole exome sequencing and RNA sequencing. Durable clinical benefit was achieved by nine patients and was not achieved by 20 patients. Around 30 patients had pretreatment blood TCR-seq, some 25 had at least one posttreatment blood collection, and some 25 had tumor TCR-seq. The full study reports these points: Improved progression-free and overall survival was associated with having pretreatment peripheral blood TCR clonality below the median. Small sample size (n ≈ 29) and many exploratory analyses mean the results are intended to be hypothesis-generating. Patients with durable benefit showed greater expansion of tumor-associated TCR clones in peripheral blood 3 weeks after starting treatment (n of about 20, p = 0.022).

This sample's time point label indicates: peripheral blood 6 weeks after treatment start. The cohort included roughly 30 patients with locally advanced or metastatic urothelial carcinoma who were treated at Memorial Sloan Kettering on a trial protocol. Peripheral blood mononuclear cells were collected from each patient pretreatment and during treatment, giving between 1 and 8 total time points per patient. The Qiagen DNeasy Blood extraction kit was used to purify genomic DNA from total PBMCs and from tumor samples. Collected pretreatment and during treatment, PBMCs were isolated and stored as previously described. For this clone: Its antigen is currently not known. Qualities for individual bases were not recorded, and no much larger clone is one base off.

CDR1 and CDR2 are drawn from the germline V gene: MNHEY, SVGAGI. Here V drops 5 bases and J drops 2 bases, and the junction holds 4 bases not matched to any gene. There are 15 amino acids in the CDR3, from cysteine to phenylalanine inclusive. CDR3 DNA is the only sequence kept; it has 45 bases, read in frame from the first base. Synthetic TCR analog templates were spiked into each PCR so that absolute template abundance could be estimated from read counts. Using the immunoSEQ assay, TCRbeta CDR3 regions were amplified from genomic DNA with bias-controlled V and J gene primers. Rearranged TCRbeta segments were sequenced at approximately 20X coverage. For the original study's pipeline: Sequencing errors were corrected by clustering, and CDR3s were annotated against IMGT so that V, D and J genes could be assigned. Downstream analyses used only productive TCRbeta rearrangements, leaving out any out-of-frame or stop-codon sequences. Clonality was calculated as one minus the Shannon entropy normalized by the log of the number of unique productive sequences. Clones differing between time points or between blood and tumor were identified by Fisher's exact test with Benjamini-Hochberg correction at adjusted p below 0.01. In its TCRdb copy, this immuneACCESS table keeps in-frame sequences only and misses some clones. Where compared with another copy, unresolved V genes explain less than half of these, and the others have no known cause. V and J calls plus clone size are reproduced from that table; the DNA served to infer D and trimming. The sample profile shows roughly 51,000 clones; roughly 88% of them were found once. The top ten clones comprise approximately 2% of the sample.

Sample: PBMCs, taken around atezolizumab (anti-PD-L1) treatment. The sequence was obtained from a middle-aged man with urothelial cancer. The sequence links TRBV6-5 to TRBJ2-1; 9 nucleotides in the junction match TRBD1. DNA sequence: TGTGCCAGCAGTCAGGGACAGGGACCCTACAATGAGCAGTTCTTC. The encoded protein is CASSQGQGPYNEQFF.